This T cell receptor beta chain was sequenced during a study of OX40 agonist ivuxolimab in advanced cancers. Study as a whole: The patients received agonistic anti-OX40 (CD134) antibody ivuxolimab. Dose-escalation subjects each had hepatocellular carcinoma, melanoma, renal cell or head and neck cancer. Findings and limits, study-wide: Average numbers of expanded clones were greater in CD8+ T cells than in CD4+.

As for this clone: Its specificity is unknown.

Germline V CDR1 and CDR2: LNHDA, SQIVND (reference sequence). V lost 4 bases and J lost 4, with 14 bases in between. This CDR3 is 16 amino acids long. Using immunoSEQ multiplex PCR, the repertoire was profiled, and TCRdb retains in-frame clones only, with some absent. This sample carries tens of thousands of clones, about 85% of them seen once, and the ten largest clones take roughly 1.3%. With autoimmune disease history or systemic immunosuppression, patients were excluded. This sample comprised CD4+ or CD8+ T cells sorted from blood, obtained in a trial of the OX40 agonist ivuxolimab. This clonotype was sampled from an adult with an advanced solid tumor such as melanoma, head and neck, liver or kidney cancer. The rearrangement uses TRBV19 and TRBJ1-6, with D possibly TRBD1 on 5 matching bases. CDR3 residues: CASSTGVGGYNSPLHF. In DNA form, the CDR3 reads TGTGCCAGTAGTACCGGGGTGGGGGGATATAATTCACCCCTCCACTTT.